These 2 T cell receptor beta chains share one sample of origin, sequenced in a study of vaccination effects on CD4 cells after COVID-19. These receptors' antigens are unknown. Investigators separated out CD4+ T cells once around 11 days of culture had passed. The cohort was immunized with two doses of either the BNT162b2 or mRNA-1273 vaccine. Data came from immunoSEQ multiplex PCR; TCRdb stores just in-frame clones and leaves some out. The sample has approximately 66,000 clones; over 75% are singletons. This sample comprised CD4+ T cells from PBMCs cultured without peptide, obtained after COVID-19 vaccination. The receptors were gathered from a human donor who received a COVID-19 vaccine.

The rearrangement uses TRBV19 and TRBJ2-3; D tentatively reads TRBD1 or TRBD2 (5 bases each). V was pared by 4 bases and J by 2 bases, with 7 bases between. The germline V gene has CDR1 LNHDA and CDR2 SQIVND (reference sequence). This CDR3 is 13 amino acids long. CDR3 sequence: CASSRDPTDTQYF. As DNA, the CDR3 is TGTGCCAGTAGTAGGGACCCCACAGATACGCAGTATTTT.

This chain joins TRBV7-3 and TRBJ1-6, with TRBD1 identical over 9 bases. The CDR3 has 15 amino acids. The germline gives CDR1 SGHTA, CDR2 FQGTGA. V was pared by 1 base and J by 8 bases, with 3 bases of the junction left unmatched. CDR3 in DNA: TGTGCCAGCAGCTTAAAAACAGGGGGCGATTCACCCCTCCACTTT. Amino acids: CASSLKTGGDSPLHF. Based on the CDR3 plus reference TRBV7-3 and TRBJ1-6, the full variable domain is GAGVSQTPSNKVTEKGKYVELRCDPISGHTALYWYRQSLGQGPEFLIYFQGTGAADDSGLPNDRFFAVRPEGSVSTLKIQRTERGDSAVYLCASSLKTGGDSPLHFGNGTRLTVT.